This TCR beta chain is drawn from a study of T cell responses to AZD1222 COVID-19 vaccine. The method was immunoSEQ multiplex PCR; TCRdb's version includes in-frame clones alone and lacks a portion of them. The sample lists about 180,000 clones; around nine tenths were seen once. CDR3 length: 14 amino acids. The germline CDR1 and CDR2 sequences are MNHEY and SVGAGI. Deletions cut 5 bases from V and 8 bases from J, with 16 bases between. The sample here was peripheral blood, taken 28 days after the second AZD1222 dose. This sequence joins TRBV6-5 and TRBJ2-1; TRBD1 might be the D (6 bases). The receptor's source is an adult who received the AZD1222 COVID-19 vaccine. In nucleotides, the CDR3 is TGTGCCAGCAGTCCGGGACAACGTATCGATGAGCAGTTCTTC. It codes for CASSPGQRIDEQFF.